The rows below give T cell receptor beta chains drawn from one sample of a study of shared clonotypes between healthy human individuals. Repertoires were generated with immunoSEQ multiplex PCR, while TCRdb's copy carries only in-frame clones and drops some. In the table there are about 1.5 million clones, approximately 98% of which are singletons. Sequences were obtained from naive CD4+ T cells sorted from blood. These receptors all come from a man aged 25 to 40 in good health. Each CDR3 is given with its conserved first and last residue. The order of the fields is clone size, J gene, V gene, D gene, CDR3 protein, CDR3 DNA. D genes are given only for firm matches. Size tells how often a clone was seen (once, few, many) or the class of an expanded clone, and some rows leave it out.

NA	TRBJ2-5	TRBV9	TRBD2	CASSVAGLAGVVETQYF	TGTGCCAGCAGCGTAGCTGGGCTAGCGGGAGTTGTGGAGACCCAGTACTTC
NA	TRBJ1-2	TRBV5-1	NA	CASSPDTAWAAGYTF	TGCGCCAGCAGCCCAGATACGGCTTGGGCAGCAGGCTACACCTTC
NA	TRBJ2-1	TRBV18	NA	CASSPLVPLEFF	TGTGCCAGCTCACCACTAGTGCCCTTGGAGTTCTTC
NA	TRBJ1-2	TRBV19	TRBD1	CASSILQGAKGYTF	TGTGCCAGTAGTATTCTCCAGGGGGCGAAAGGCTACACCTTC
NA	TRBJ1-1	TRBV11-3	NA	CASRSKAFF	TGTGCCAGCAGAAGTAAAGCTTTCTTT
NA	TRBJ2-3	TRBV7-2	TRBD1	CASSLARGQGVPDTQYF	TGTGCCAGCAGCTTAGCGAGGGGACAGGGGGTCCCAGATACGCAGTATTTT
NA	TRBJ1-2	TRBV28	NA	CASSLPQANYGYTF	TGTGCCAGCAGTTTACCACAGGCTAACTATGGCTACACCTTC
once	TRBJ2-7	TRBV7-9	TRBD2	CASSLVGGAYEQYF	TGTGCCAGCAGCTTAGTCGGGGGGGCCTACGAGCAGTACTTC
NA	TRBJ2-4	TRBV11-2	NA	CASSLGSGQTLAKNIQYF	TGTGCCAGCAGCTTAGGATCTGGACAGACCCTAGCCAAAAACATTCAGTACTTC
NA	TRBJ2-2	TRBV27	TRBD2	CASSLLAGVAGELFF	TGTGCCAGCAGTTTACTAGCGGGAGTGGCCGGGGAGCTGTTTTTT
NA	TRBJ2-6	TRBV7-9	NA	CASSLVWDSGANVLTF	TGTGCCAGCAGCTTAGTTTGGGATAGTGGGGCCAACGTCCTGACTTTC
NA	TRBJ2-1	TRBV5-1	NA	CASSLYGDTRSYNEQFF	TGCGCCAGCAGCTTGTACGGGGACACACGCTCCTACAATGAGCAGTTCTTC
NA	TRBJ2-1	TRBV6-6	NA	CASSRTAPDEQFF	TGTGCCAGCAGTCGGACAGCGCCCGATGAGCAGTTCTTC
NA	TRBJ2-2	TRBV7-3	TRBD2	CASSLTGLAGRTGELFF	TGTGCCAGCAGCTTAACGGGACTAGCGGGACGGACCGGGGAGCTGTTTTTT
NA	TRBJ2-5	TRBV27	NA	CASSSGRSLGQETQYF	TGTGCCAGCAGTTCCGGGCGCTCCCTAGGGCAAGAGACCCAGTACTTC
NA	TRBJ2-7	TRBV5-6	NA	CASSWGRARSHEQYF	TGTGCCAGCAGCTGGGGACGGGCAAGAAGCCACGAGCAGTACTTC
NA	TRBJ2-1	TRBV28	TRBD2	CASRIAGGRGNEQFF	TGTGCCAGCAGGATTGCGGGAGGCCGAGGGAATGAGCAGTTCTTC
once	TRBJ2-5	TRBV5-4	NA	CASSLRQGPQETQYF	TGTGCCAGCAGCTTGCGGCAAGGGCCACAAGAGACCCAGTACTTC
NA	TRBJ2-6	TRBV7-9	NA	CASHEGGYSGANVLTF	TGTGCCAGCCACGAAGGGGGGTACTCTGGGGCCAACGTCCTGACTTTC
NA	TRBJ2-1	TRBV4-1	NA	CASSQGTKQFF	TGCGCCAGCAGCCAGGGAACAAAGCAGTTCTTC
NA	TRBJ1-2	TRBV15	TRBD1	CATSRGQGALGYTF	TGTGCCACCAGCAGGGGACAGGGGGCCCTTGGCTACACCTTC
NA	TRBJ2-7	TRBV6-5	NA	CASSSRQWDDEQYF	TGTGCCAGCAGTTCCAGACAGTGGGACGACGAGCAGTACTTC
NA	TRBJ2-1	TRBV5-1	TRBD1	CASSISPQGVTLRNEQFF	TGCGCCAGCAGCATCTCTCCCCAGGGGGTGACGTTGAGGAATGAGCAGTTCTTC
NA	TRBJ1-5	TRBV6-1	NA	CASSELYPHNQPQHF	TGTGCCAGCAGTGAACTATACCCCCACAATCAGCCCCAGCATTTT
NA	TRBJ2-5	TRBV9	NA	CASSERLAETQYF	TGTGCCAGCAGCGAAAGGCTAGCAGAGACCCAGTACTTC
once	TRBJ2-2	TRBV19	NA	CASSIWERGSGELFF	TGTGCCAGTAGTATTTGGGAGAGGGGTTCCGGGGAGCTGTTTTTT
NA	TRBJ1-5	TRBV6-1	NA	CASSVVGNNQPQHF	TGTGCCAGCAGTGTTGTGGGGAACAATCAGCCCCAGCATTTT
NA	TRBJ2-7	TRBV4-3	TRBD1	CASSQEGQVSYEQYF	TGCGCCAGCAGCCAAGAGGGACAGGTTTCCTACGAGCAGTACTTC
once	TRBJ1-1	TRBV6-6	NA	CASRQDMYRAAFF	TGTGCCAGCAGACAGGACATGTACAGGGCTGCTTTCTTT
NA	TRBJ2-5	TRBV2	NA	CASSELGEETQYF	TGTGCCAGCAGTGAACTAGGGGAAGAGACCCAGTACTTC
NA	TRBJ1-1	TRBV5-1	TRBD1	CASSRTGGLTEAFF	TGCGCCAGCAGCAGAACAGGGGGCTTAACTGAAGCTTTCTTT
once	TRBJ2-7	TRBV15	NA	CATSREGRTYEQYF	TGTGCCACCAGCAGAGAAGGGAGAACCTACGAGCAGTACTTC
NA	TRBJ1-5	TRBV30	TRBD1	CAWRAQGSNQPQHF	TGTGCCTGGAGAGCACAGGGGAGCAATCAGCCCCAGCATTTT
NA	TRBJ2-1	TRBV7-9	NA	CASSLTYNEQFF	TGTGCCAGCAGCTTAACGTACAATGAGCAGTTCTTC
NA	TRBJ2-7	TRBV7-9	NA	CASSPVGTGSEQYF	TGTGCCAGCAGCCCAGTAGGTACAGGGAGCGAGCAGTACTTC
NA	TRBJ1-1	TRBV5-1	NA	CASSSPALGAEAFF	TGCGCCAGCAGCTCTCCGGCTCTTGGCGCTGAAGCTTTCTTT
NA	TRBJ2-5	TRBV5-1	NA	CASSSVVQETQYF	TGCGCCAGCAGCTCAGTGGTCCAGGAGACCCAGTACTTC
once	TRBJ2-6	TRBV9	NA	CASSRIPSGANVLTF	TGTGCCAGCAGCCGTATACCCTCTGGGGCCAACGTCCTGACTTTC
NA	TRBJ2-5	TRBV5-1	NA	CASSLGGLGETQYF	TGCGCCAGCAGCTTGGGGGGACTTGGCGAGACCCAGTACTTC
NA	TRBJ1-2	TRBV28	TRBD1	CASRNSGTGHYGYTF	TGTGCCAGCCGCAACTCCGGGACAGGGCATTATGGCTACACCTTC